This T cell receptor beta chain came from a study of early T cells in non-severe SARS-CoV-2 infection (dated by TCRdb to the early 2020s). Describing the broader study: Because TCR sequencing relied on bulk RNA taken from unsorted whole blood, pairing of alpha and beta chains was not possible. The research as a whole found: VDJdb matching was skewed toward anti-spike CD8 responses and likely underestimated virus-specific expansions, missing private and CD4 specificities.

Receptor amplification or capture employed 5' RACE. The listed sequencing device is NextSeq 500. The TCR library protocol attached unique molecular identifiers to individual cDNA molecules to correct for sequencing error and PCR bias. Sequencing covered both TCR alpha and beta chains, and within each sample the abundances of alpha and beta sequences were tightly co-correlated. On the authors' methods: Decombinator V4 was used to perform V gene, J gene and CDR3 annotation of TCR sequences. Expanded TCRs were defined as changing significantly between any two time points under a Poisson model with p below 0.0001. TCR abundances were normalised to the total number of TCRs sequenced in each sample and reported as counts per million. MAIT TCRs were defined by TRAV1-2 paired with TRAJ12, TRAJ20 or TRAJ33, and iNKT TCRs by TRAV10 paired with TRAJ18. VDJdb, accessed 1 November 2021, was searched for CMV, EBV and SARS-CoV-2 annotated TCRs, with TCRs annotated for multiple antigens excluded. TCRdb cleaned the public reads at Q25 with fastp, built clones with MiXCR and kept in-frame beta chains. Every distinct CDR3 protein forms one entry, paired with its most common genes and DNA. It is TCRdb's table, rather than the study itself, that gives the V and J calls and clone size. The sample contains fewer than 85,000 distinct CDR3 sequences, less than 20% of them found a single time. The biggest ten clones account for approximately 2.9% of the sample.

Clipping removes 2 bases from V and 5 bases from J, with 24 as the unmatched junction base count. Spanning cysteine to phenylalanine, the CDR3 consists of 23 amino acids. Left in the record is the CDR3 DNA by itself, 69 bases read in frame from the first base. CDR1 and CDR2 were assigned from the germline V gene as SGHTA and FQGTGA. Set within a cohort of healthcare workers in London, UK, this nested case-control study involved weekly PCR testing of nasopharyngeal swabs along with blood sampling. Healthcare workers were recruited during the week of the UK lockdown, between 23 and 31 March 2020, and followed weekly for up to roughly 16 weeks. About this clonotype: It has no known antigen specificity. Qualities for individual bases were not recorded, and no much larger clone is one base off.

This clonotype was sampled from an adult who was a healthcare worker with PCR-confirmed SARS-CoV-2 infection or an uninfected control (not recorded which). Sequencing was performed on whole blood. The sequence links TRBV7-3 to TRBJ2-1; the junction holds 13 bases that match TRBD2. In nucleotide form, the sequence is TGTGCCAGCAGCTTATACCCTCCCGGTAGCCCGGGACTAGCGGGAACCCTGAACAATGAGCAGTTCTTC. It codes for CASSLYPPGSPGLAGTLNNEQFF.